Listed below are T cell receptor beta chains from one sample, sequenced in a study of blood T cell repertoires in COVID-19. TCRdb's copy holds only in-frame clones and misses some; the assay was immunoSEQ multiplex PCR. The repertoire holds 150,000 to 200,000 clones, with about 84% as singletons. The specimen sequenced was peripheral blood. These receptors were collected from a woman in her twenties or thirties with acute or convalescent COVID-19. CDR3s include the opening cysteine and the closing phenylalanine or tryptophan. The D gene is left open where the match is weak. Not all rows give a size; the values are once, few, many and, for expanded clones, a class.

v_call	clone_size	j_call	d_call	cdr3_nt	cdr3_aa
TRBV10-3	.	TRBJ1-1	TRBD1	TGTGCCACCCTCCCTGGGACAGGGACTGAAGCTTTCTTT	CATLPGTGTEAFF
TRBV9	.	TRBJ1-2	TRBD1	TGTGCCAGCAACCCGGGACAGTCCTATGGCTACACCTTC	CASNPGQSYGYTF
TRBV7-2	.	TRBJ2-5	.	TGTGCCAGCAGCTTCTCATTTTGGGAGGCGGAAGAGACCCAGTACTTC	CASSFSFWEAEETQYF
TRBV3-1/TRBV3-2	.	TRBJ2-7	.	TGTGCCAGCAGCCAAGCGTCTAGCGCTGCCTACGAGCAGTACTTC	CASSQASSAAYEQYF
TRBV12-3/TRBV12-4	.	TRBJ2-7	.	TGTGCCAGCAGTTTGGAGTACGAGCAGTACTTC	CASSLEYEQYF
TRBV21-1	.	TRBJ1-4	.	TGTGCCAGCTGCCGGTGGGGCAGATATAATGAAAAACTGTTTTTT	CASCRWGRYNEKLFF
TRBV9	.	TRBJ1-2	TRBD1	TGTGCCAGCAGCGACGGGACAGGTCCTCGCCTCTATGGCTACACCTTC	CASSDGTGPRLYGYTF
TRBV14	.	TRBJ2-7	TRBD2	TGTGCCAGCAGCCATCGCGTCGGGACTAGCGGGAATACCTACGAGCAGTACTTC	CASSHRVGTSGNTYEQYF
TRBV6-5	.	TRBJ1-5	.	TGTGCCAGCAGGGGGGGGTATAGCAATCAGCCCCAGCATTTT	CASRGGYSNQPQHF
TRBV25-1	.	TRBJ1-2	TRBD1	TGTGCCAGCAGTCCTTCCTACGGGACAGTTTATGGCTACACCTTC	CASSPSYGTVYGYTF
TRBV29-1	.	TRBJ2-3	TRBD2	TGCAGCGTTAACTCGGGAGGGTGGCAGTATTTT	CSVNSGGWQYF
TRBV5-5	.	TRBJ2-3	TRBD2	TGTGCCAGCAGCGCCATGCGGTCCTCTGGACTAGCGGTAGATACGCAGTATTTT	CASSAMRSSGLAVDTQYF
TRBV7-9	.	TRBJ1-2	.	TGTGCCAGCAGCCCGATGGGGGGTGGCTATGGCTACACCTTC	CASSPMGGGYGYTF
TRBV6-5	few	TRBJ1-5	.	TGTGCCAGCAGCGAGGTACCTAGCAATCAGCCCCAGCATTTT	CASSEVPSNQPQHF
TRBV5-1	.	TRBJ1-2	.	TGCGCCAGCAGCTTGTCCGGGGGGCAGGGCTACACCTTC	CASSLSGGQGYTF
TRBV14	few	TRBJ1-1	.	TGTGCCAGCAGCCAAAGGGGCGGGAGCGGCGGCACTGAAGCTTTCTTT	CASSQRGGSGGTEAFF
TRBV7-2	.	TRBJ2-7	TRBD2	TGTGCCAGCAGTCGTTGGACTAGCGGGATTAACGAGCAGTACTTC	CASSRWTSGINEQYF
TRBV28	.	TRBJ2-3	TRBD2	TGTGCCAGCAGCATCCCTAGCGGGCTCACAGATACGCAGTATTTT	CASSIPSGLTDTQYF
TRBV7-9	.	TRBJ1-1	.	TGTGCCAGCAGCCGAATCGACTGGAAGGCTTTCTTT	CASSRIDWKAFF
TRBV5-1	once	TRBJ1-6	.	TGCGCCAGCAGCTTGATAGCTAATTCACCCCTCCACTTT	CASSLIANSPLHF
TRBV7-6	.	TRBJ2-2	.	TGTGCCAGCGAGAAAATGAACACCGGGGAGCTGTTTTTT	CASEKMNTGELFF
TRBV5-1	once	TRBJ2-2	.	TGCGCCAGCAGCTTGGCCACGGGCGGGGAGCTGTTTTTT	CASSLATGGELFF
TRBV6-5	.	TRBJ1-5	.	TGTGCCAGCAGACAGGGAGTTAACCAGCCCCAGCATTTT	CASRQGVNQPQHF
TRBV28	.	TRBJ2-7	TRBD1	TGTGCCAGCAGGGGACAGGGATTGGGCTACGAGCAGTACTTC	CASRGQGLGYEQYF
TRBV29-1	.	TRBJ1-2	TRBD1	TGCAGCGTTGCCAACAGGGGGGGTGGCTACACCTTC	CSVANRGGGYTF
TRBV5-5	.	TRBJ1-3	.	TGTGCCAGCAGCCGGACAGCTATCACTGGAAACACCATATATTTT	CASSRTAITGNTIYF
TRBV6-4	.	TRBJ2-1	TRBD1	TGTGCCAGCAGTCCCGTGGGCGGGACAGGGGGCGGTGAGCAGTTCTTC	CASSPVGGTGGGEQFF
TRBV5-1	.	TRBJ1-1	.	TGCGCCAGCAGCTTGGAAGGACAGCTGGGTACTGAAGCTTTCTTT	CASSLEGQLGTEAFF
TRBV7-9	.	TRBJ1-1	.	TGTGCCAGCAACCCGGTACAGGCCTACACTGAAGCTTTCTTT	CASNPVQAYTEAFF
TRBV24-1	.	TRBJ1-1	.	TGTGCCACCAGTGAAAGGGGTGGCACTGAAGCTTTCTTT	CATSERGGTEAFF
TRBV5-4	.	TRBJ2-5	TRBD2	TGTGCCAGCAGTCAGGATGCGGGAGCCCAAGAGACCCAGTACTTC	CASSQDAGAQETQYF